One sample yielded the 8 T cell receptor beta chains listed below, sequenced in a study of beta chain features in type 1 diabetes. No antigen has been identified for these receptors. Study-level results: TCRB CDR3s from Type 1 diabetes patients were moderately but significantly shorter in all four CD4+ subsets.

Sequenced material consisted of expressed TCRB transcripts (all of the isolated RNA was reverse transcribed). The assay was immunoSEQ multiplex PCR, and TCRdb's table has in-frame clones only and misses some. The data hold fewer than 400,000 clones, with 7% to 10% observed a single time. The sequenced material came from central memory CD4+ T cells from blood. The receptor source for this set is a man between 25 and 39 years old with type 1 diabetes.

This clone was seen a few times. The CDR3 loop reads CASSQIGAKDEQFF. CDR3 DNA sequence: TGTGCCAGCAGCCAAATAGGGGCGAAGGATGAGCAGTTCTTC. V is TRBV11-3 and J is TRBJ2-1; possibly TRBD1 for D (5 bases). V was trimmed by 5 bases and J by 8 bases, leaving 16 bases between them. The germline V gene encodes CDR1 SGHNT and CDR2 YENEEA. The length of the CDR3 is 14 residues.

The J gene is TRBJ2-7, the V gene TRBV28; D uncertain. CDR1 MDHEN and CDR2 SYDVKM come from the germline V gene. Trimming took off 8 bases at V and 6 bases at J, with 14 bases between the two ends. This CDR3 has 12 amino acids. CDR3 residues: CASRPPASEQYF. The CDR3 bases are TGTGCCAGCCGCCCCCCGGCGTCCGAGCAGTACTTC.

This clone has only a few counts. V is TRBV7-2 and J is TRBJ2-1; D gene unclear. Germline V gene data show CDR1 as SGHTA and CDR2 as FQGNSA. Trimming pared 5 bases from V and 5 bases from J, leaving 4 bases between. The CDR3 has 11 amino acids. CDR3 in amino acids: CASSPHNEQFF. CDR3 nucleotide sequence: TGTGCCAGCAGCCCTCACAATGAGCAGTTCTTC.

The chain is built from TRBV7-2 and TRBJ1-5; unclear D gene. The CDR3 totals 14 residues. CDR1 and CDR2 from the germline V gene are SGHTA and FQGNSA. V lost 5 bases to trimming and J lost 2 bases, with 10 bases between them. This CDR3 reads CASSDTGRNQPQHF. The CDR3 region has the DNA TGTGCCAGCAGCGATACTGGTCGCAATCAGCCCCAGCATTTT.

This clone came up many times. The rearrangement uses TRBV29-1 and TRBJ1-3; possible D gene TRBD1, 6 bases. The CDR3 has 13 amino acids. The germline V and J ends were trimmed by 4 bases and 8 bases, with 15 bases remaining between them. Germline V gene data show CDR1 as SQVTM and CDR2 as ANQGSEA. The CDR3 here is CSVVLWSGDTIYF. CDR3 in DNA: TGCAGCGTTGTTCTATGGTCAGGGGACACCATATATTTT. Filled out from reference TRBV29-1 and TRBJ1-3, the complete variable domain reads SAVISQKPSRDICQRGTSLTIQCQVDSQVTMMFWYRQQPGQSLTLIATANQGSEATYESGFVIDKFPISRPNLTFSTLTVSNMSPEDSSIYLCSVVLWSGDTIYFGEGSWLTVV.

This clone was recorded a few times. The V and J genes are TRBV9 and TRBJ2-2; 11 nucleotides match TRBD2. Germline assignment: CDR1 SGDLS and CDR2 YYNGEE. The CDR3 loop spans 16 amino acids. Trimming cost V 0 bases and J 4 bases; bases outside gene matches: 2. CDR3 amino acids: CASSVELAGGTGELFF. DNA of the CDR3: TGTGCCAGCAGCGTAGAGCTAGCGGGGGGCACCGGGGAGCTGTTTTTT.

The table lists this clone with a few counts. J is TRBJ2-1 and V is TRBV5-4; D is possibly TRBD1 or TRBD2 (6 bases each). Trimming cost V 7 bases and J 5 bases, with 16 bases left between them. This CDR3 comprises 14 residues. CDR1 is SGHNT and CDR2 is YYREEE in the germline V gene (reference sequence). CDR3 sequence (DNA): TGTGCCAGCCGGCCGACAGGAGGGGACAATGAGCAGTTCTTC. This encodes CASRPTGGDNEQFF.

This clone has a handful of counts. Other DNA sequences of this sample code for an identical CDR3. The chain carries TRBV7-2 and TRBJ2-5; D not certain. Germline CDR1 SGHTA, CDR2 FQGNSA. The CDR3 totals 13 residues. Trimming stripped 1 base from V and 3 bases from J, with 6 bases between. The DNA of the CDR3 is TGTGCCAGCAGCTTAGTTCGGGAAGAGACCCAGTACTTC. This encodes CASSLVREETQYF.